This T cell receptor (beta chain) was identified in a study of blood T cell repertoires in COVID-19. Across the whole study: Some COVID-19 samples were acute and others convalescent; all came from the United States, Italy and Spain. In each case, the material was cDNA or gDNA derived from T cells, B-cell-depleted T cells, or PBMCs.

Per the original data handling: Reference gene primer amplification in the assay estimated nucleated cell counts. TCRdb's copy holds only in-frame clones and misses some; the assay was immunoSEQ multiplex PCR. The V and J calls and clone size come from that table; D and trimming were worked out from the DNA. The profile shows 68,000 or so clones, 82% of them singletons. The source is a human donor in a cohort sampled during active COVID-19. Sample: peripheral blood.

The CDR3, as DNA: TGTGCCAGCAGTTACGGACAGGGGGAGGGAAATGAGCAGTTCTTC. Translated, it gives CASSYGQGEGNEQFF. The chain joins TRBV6-6 to TRBJ2-1; the match to TRBD1 covers 10 bases. With 2 bases clipped from V and 7 bases from J, the junction kept 5 bases outside the gene matches. The CDR3 has 15 amino acids. Germline-derived CDR1 and CDR2 are MNHNY and SVGAGI (reference sequence).